Presented here are 15 T cell receptor beta chains from one specimen sequenced in a study of cytomegalovirus exposure and HLA in healthy donors. The PCR ran on 60 Vbeta and 13 Jbeta primers. The assay was immunoSEQ multiplex PCR, and TCRdb's table has in-frame clones only and misses some. The profile shows around 120,000 clones, around three quarters of them singletons. Sequencing was performed on PBMCs. These receptors came from a human donor in good health.

The chain recombines TRBV7-6 with TRBJ2-5; 7 bases agree with TRBD1. Losses at the gene ends were 5 bases for V and 7 bases for J; bases not matched to a gene: 13. In germline, CDR1 is SGHVS, CDR2 FNYEAQ. The CDR3 is 15 amino acids. CDR3: CASSLQTGSLGTQYF. The CDR3 bases are TGTGCCAGCAGCCTTCAGACAGGGAGTCTTGGGACCCAGTACTTC. Based on the CDR3 plus reference TRBV7-6 and TRBJ2-5, the full variable domain is GAGVSQSPRYKVTKRGQDVALRCDPISGHVSLYWYRQALGQGPEFLTYFNYEAQQDKSGLPNDRFSAERPEGSISTLTIQRTEQRDSAMYRCASSLQTGSLGTQYFGPGTRLLVL.

The chain couples TRBV29-1 to TRBJ1-5, with 8 bases identical to TRBD1. Per the germline V gene, CDR1 is SQVTM and CDR2 is ANQGSEA. The CDR3 has 15 amino acids. J gave up 2 bases and V 6 bases, and 9 bases lay outside the gene matches. The CDR3 reads CSVAQGQGGNQPQHF. In DNA form, the CDR3 reads TGCAGCGTGGCTCAAGGACAGGGAGGCAATCAGCCCCAGCATTTT.

J is TRBJ2-5 and V is TRBV7-2; 7 bases line up with TRBD1. From germline, CDR1 is SGHTA and CDR2 FQGNSA. CDR3 size: 15 residues. The trim removed 2 bases at V and 5 bases at J, leaving 8 bases unmatched. CDR3 bases: TGTGCCAGCAGCTTACTAGACAGGGTTGGGGAGACCCAGTACTTC. This gives the protein CASSLLDRVGETQYF.

The chain couples TRBV28 to TRBJ2-5, with D maybe TRBD2 (5 bases). The J call may be in error: the DNA end matches TRBJ2-7 better. The CDR3 spans 14 residues. The germline CDR1 and CDR2 sequences are MDHEN and SYDVKM. CDR3 sequence reads: CASSLGMAGYEQYF. In DNA form, the CDR3 reads TGTGCCAGCAGTTTAGGAATGGCGGGCTACGAGCAGTACTTC.

This chain joins TRBV14 and TRBJ1-2; D perhaps matches TRBD1 (6 bases). Trimming took off 3 bases at V and 6 bases at J, with 11 bases between the two ends. The germline gives CDR1 SGHDN, CDR2 FVKESK. CDR3 length: 13 residues. The CDR3 nucleotides are TGTGCCAGCAGCCACCGACAGGTGGATGGCTACACCTTC. Encoded protein: CASSHRQVDGYTF.

The chain links TRBV7-3 to TRBJ2-3, with D possibly TRBD1 on 5 matching bases. Germline CDR1 SGHTA, CDR2 FQGTGA. V was shortened by 2 bases and J by 0 bases, with 6 bases between the two germline ends. CDR3 size: 14 residues. The CDR3, as DNA: TGTGCCAGCAGCTTAGGGGCTAGCACAGATACGCAGTATTTT. Translation gives CASSLGASTDTQYF.

The chain combines TRBV7-2 with TRBJ2-7; 10 nucleotides agree with TRBD2. CDR1 and CDR2 (germline): SGHTA, FQGNSA. The CDR3 is 17 residues long. After removal of 7 bases from V and 5 bases from J, the junction contained 17 bases not matched to a gene. The CDR3 spells CASMRVGEASGRDEQYF. In DNA, the CDR3 is TGTGCCAGCATGAGGGTGGGTGAGGCTAGCGGGAGAGACGAGCAGTACTTC.

V gene TRBV10-2 combines with J gene TRBJ1-1; D gene uncertain. From germline, CDR1 is WSHSY and CDR2 SAAADI. V lost 7 bases, J lost 0 bases, and 9 bases lay in between. The CDR3 is 13 amino acids. The CDR3 nucleotides read TGCGCCAGCATGCCAGAAGTGAACACTGAAGCTTTCTTT. Its translation is CASMPEVNTEAFF.

This chain uses TRBV10-2 with TRBJ1-1; a possible D gene is TRBD1 (5 bases). Trimming took off 3 bases at V and 1 base at J, with 9 bases between the two ends. The germline V gene encodes CDR1 WSHSY and CDR2 SAAADI. The length of the CDR3 is 14 residues. The CDR3 DNA reads as TGCGCCAGCAGTGACGGACATCAGAACACTGAAGCTTTCTTT. It is translated as CASSDGHQNTEAFF.

V usage is TRBV6-1 and J usage is TRBJ2-1; 8 bases are a match to TRBD1. With V trimmed by 3 bases and J by 3 bases, 7 bases remained unmatched. The CDR3 covers 16 residues. Per germline, CDR1 MNHNS and CDR2 SASEGT. The CDR3 DNA reads TGTGCCAGCAGTGACCGATCGACAGGGGACTACAATGAGCAGTTCTTC. Amino acids: CASSDRSTGDYNEQFF.

This clone was observed a single time. Other nucleotide sequences from this sample produce the same CDR3. This chain joins TRBV18 and TRBJ2-7; 7 bases are a match to TRBD1. Germline-derived CDR1 and CDR2 are KGHSH and LQKENI. The CDR3 consists of 14 residues. J was trimmed by 0 bases and V by 3 bases; bases with no gene match: 2. In DNA form, the CDR3 reads TGTGCCAGCTCACCGACAGGGAGCTCCTACGAGCAGTACTTC. Protein: CASSPTGSSYEQYF.

The genes are TRBV6-5 and TRBJ2-7; 11 bases match TRBD1. This CDR3 contains 15 residues. Germline values: CDR1 MNHEY, CDR2 SVGAGI. J gave up 2 bases and V 4 bases, and 4 bases lay outside the gene matches. In DNA form, the CDR3 reads TGTGCCAGCAGTTCACCGGGACAGGGGGCCTACGAGCAGTACTTC. As protein: CASSSPGQGAYEQYF.

V gene TRBV7-2 combines with J gene TRBJ2-1, with D possibly TRBD1 on 6 matching bases. The CDR3 covers 16 residues. Trimming pared 1 base from V and 5 bases from J, leaving 15 bases between. CDR1 and CDR2 (germline): SGHTA, FQGNSA. The CDR3 bases are TGTGCCAGCAGCTTAGTATCCGGGACAAATCACAATGAGCAGTTCTTC. It yields the protein CASSLVSGTNHNEQFF.

This clone was seen more than once but under ten times. This chain uses TRBV9 with TRBJ2-7, with D maybe TRBD2 (5 bases). CDR1 is SGDLS and CDR2 is YYNGEE in the germline V gene. There are 12 residues in the CDR3. V was cut by 0 bases and J by 4 bases, with 5 bases left in between. The CDR3 reads CASSVAGYEQYF. CDR3 DNA: TGTGCCAGCAGCGTAGCGGGGTACGAGCAGTACTTC.

This clone was picked up one time. The gene calls are TRBV6-1 and TRBJ1-6, with 7 bases aligning to TRBD1. The germline CDR1 and CDR2 sequences are MNHNS and SASEGT. J gave up 5 bases and V 6 bases, and 4 bases lay outside the gene matches. The CDR3 totals 14 residues. CDR3 amino acids: CASRPGQNNSPLHF. The CDR3 nucleotides are TGTGCCAGCAGACCGGGACAGAATAATTCACCCCTCCACTTT.